This TCR beta chain was recorded in a study of blood T cell repertoires in COVID-19. Study-wide context: Samples came from the United States, Italy and Spain, spanning acute and convalescent COVID-19. Sample material is recorded as cDNA or gDNA derived from T cells, B-cell-depleted T cells, or PBMCs.

Per germline, CDR1 SQVTM and CDR2 ANQGSEA. The CDR3 consists of 15 residues. V dropped 1 base and J dropped 4; count of bases not matched to a gene: 4. TCRdb's table, derived via immunoSEQ multiplex PCR, lists solely in-frame clones and lacks some. The sample carries a few hundred thousand clones, roughly 89% recorded once. The sequencing sample was made of peripheral blood. The chain has TRBV29-1 and TRBJ1-2; 12 nucleotides align to TRBD1. The sequence derives from a man in his thirties or forties with acute or convalescent COVID-19. The CDR3 DNA sequence: TGCAGCGTTGAAGTCGGGACAGGGGGCATCTATGGCTACACCTTC. Its protein product is CSVEVGTGGIYGYTF. The full variable domain, with the rest looked up from reference TRBV29-1 and TRBJ1-2, is SAVISQKPSRDICQRGTSLTIQCQVDSQVTMMFWYRQQPGQSLTLIATANQGSEATYESGFVIDKFPISRPNLTFSTLTVSNMSPEDSSIYLCSVEVGTGGIYGYTFGSGTRLTVV.